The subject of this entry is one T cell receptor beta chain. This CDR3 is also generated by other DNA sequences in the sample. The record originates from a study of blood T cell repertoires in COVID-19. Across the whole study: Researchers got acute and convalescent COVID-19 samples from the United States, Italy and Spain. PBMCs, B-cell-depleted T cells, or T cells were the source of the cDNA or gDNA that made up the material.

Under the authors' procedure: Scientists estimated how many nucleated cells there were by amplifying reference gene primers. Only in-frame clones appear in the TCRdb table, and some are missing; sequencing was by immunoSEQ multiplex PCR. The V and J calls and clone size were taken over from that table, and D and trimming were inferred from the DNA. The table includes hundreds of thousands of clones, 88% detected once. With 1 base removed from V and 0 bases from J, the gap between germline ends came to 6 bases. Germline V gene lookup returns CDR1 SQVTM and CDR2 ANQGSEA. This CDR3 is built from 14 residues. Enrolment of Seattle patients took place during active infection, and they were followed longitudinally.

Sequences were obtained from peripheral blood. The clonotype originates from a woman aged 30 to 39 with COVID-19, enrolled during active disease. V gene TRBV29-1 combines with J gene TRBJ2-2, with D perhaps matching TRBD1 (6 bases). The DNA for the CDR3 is TGCAGCGTTGAAGGGACAGCGAACACCGGGGAGCTGTTTTTT. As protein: CSVEGTANTGELFF.